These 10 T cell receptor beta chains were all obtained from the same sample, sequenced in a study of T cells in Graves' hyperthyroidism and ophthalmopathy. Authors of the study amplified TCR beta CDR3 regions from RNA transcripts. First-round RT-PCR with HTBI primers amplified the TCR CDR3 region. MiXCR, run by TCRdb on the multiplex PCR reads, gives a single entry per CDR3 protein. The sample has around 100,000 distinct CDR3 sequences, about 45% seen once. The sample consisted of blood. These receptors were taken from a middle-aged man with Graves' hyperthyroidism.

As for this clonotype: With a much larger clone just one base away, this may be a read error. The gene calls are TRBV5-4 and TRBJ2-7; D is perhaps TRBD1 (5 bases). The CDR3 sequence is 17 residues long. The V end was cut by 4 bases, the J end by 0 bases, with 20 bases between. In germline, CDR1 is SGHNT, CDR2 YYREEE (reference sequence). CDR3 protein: CASSLVRTFPSSYEQYF. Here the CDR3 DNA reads TGTGCCAGCAGCCTGGTCCGGACATTTCCCAGCTCCTACGAGCAGTACTTC.

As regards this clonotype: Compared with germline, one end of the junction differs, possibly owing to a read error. CDR3 amino acids: CASSLKTYSPLHF. CDR3 bases: TGCGCCAGCAGCTTAAAGACCTATTCACCCCTCCACTTT. The rearrangement uses TRBV7-2 and TRBJ1-6; no reliable D call. Germline V gene sequence: CDR1 SGHTA, CDR2 FQGNSA. CDR3 length: 13 amino acids.

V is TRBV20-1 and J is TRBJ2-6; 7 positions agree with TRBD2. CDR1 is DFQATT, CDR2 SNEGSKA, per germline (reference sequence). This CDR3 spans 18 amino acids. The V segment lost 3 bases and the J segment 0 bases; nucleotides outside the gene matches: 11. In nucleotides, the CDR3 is TGCAGTGCTAGGGGGGTTAGCGGGTGGAACTCTGGGGCCAACGTCCTGACTTTC. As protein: CSARGVSGWNSGANVLTF.

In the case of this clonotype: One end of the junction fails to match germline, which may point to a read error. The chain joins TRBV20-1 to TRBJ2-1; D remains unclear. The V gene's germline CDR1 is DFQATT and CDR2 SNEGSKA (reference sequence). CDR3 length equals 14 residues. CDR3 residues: CIARECQVRNEQFF. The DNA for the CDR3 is TGCATTGCTAGAGAGTGTCAGGTGAGAAATGAGCAGTTCTTC.

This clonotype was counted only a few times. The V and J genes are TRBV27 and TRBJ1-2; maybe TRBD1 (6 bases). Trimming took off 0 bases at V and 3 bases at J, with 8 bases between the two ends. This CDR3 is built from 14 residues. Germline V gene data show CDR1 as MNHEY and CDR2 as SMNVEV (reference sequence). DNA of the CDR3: TGTGCCAGCAGTTTATCGTACAGGGACTATGGCTACACCTTC. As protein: CASSLSYRDYGYTF.

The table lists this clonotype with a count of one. CDR3 in amino acids: CSVAGTSGRVDTQYF. The CDR3 DNA reads TGCAGCGTAGCGGGGACTAGCGGGAGGGTTGATACGCAGTATTTT. The chain uses TRBV29-1 and TRBJ2-3; 16 nucleotides line up with TRBD2. Trimming cost V 6 bases and J 6 bases; bases outside gene matches: 6. CDR3 size: 15 residues. Germline-derived CDR1 and CDR2 are SQVTM and ANQGSEA.

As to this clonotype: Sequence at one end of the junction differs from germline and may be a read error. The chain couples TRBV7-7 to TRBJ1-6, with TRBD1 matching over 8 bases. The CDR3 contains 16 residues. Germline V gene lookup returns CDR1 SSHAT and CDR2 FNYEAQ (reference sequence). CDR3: CASSLTGEGWNSPLHF. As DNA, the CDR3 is TGTGCTAGCAGCTTGACAGGGGAGGGTTGGAATTCACCCCTCCACTTT. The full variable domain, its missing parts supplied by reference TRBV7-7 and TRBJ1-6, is GAGVSQSPRYKVTKRGQDVTLRCDPISSHATLYWYQQALGQGPEFLTYFNYEAQPDKSGLPSDRFSAERPEGSISTLTIQRTEQRDSAMYRCASSLTGEGWNSPLHFGNGTRLTVT.

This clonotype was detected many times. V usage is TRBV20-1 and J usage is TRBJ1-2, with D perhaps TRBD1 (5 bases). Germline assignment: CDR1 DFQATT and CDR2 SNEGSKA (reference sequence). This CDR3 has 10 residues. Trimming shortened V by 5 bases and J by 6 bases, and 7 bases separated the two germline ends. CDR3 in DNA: TGCAGTGCTGGGACGGATGGCTACACCTTC. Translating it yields CSAGTDGYTF.

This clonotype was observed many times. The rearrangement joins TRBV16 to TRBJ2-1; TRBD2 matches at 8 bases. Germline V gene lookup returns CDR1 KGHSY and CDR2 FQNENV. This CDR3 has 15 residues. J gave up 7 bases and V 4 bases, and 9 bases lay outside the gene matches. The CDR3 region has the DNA TGTGCCAGCAGCCTTCAGGGACGGGAGGGAAATGAGCAGTTCTTC. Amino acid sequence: CASSLQGREGNEQFF.

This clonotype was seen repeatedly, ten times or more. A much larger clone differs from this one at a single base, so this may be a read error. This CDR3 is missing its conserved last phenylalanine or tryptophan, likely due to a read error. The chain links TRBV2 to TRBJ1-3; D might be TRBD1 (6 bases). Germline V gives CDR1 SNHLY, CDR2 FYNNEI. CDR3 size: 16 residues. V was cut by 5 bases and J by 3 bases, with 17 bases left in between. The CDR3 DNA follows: TGTGCCAGCAGTCTTACAGGGAACAGGCTTGGAAACACCATATATCTT. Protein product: CASSLTGNRLGNTIYL.